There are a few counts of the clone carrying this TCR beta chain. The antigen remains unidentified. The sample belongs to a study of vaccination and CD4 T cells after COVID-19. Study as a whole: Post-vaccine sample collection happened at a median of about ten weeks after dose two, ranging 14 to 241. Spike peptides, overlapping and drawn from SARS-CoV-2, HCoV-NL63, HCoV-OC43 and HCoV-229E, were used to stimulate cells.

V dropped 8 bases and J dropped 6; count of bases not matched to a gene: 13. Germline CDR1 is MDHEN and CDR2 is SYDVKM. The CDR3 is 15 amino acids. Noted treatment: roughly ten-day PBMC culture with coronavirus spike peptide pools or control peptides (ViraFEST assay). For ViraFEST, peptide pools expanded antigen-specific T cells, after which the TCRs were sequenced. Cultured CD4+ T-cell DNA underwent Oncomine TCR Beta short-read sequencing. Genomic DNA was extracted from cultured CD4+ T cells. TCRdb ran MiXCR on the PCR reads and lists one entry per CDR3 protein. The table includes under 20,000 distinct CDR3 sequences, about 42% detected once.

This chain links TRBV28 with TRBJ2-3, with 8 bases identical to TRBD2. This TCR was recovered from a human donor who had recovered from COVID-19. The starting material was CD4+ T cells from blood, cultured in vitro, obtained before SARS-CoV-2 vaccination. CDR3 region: CASGVPGGLRDTQYF. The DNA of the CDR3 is TGTGCCAGCGGTGTGCCGGGAGGGCTTCGTGATACGCAGTATTTT.